The clone carrying this T cell receptor beta chain came up once. Original methodology: For nucleated cells, counts were estimated from reference gene primer amplification. TCRdb's copy holds only in-frame clones and misses some; the assay was immunoSEQ multiplex PCR. That table supplies the V and J calls and clone size; D and trimming were determined from the DNA. This repertoire shows fewer than 400,000 clones, around 83% found once; its top ten account for 3%. The sample comes from a study of blood T cell repertoires in COVID-19. Looking at the study overall: Sample material is recorded as cDNA or gDNA derived from T cells, B-cell-depleted T cells, or PBMCs.

Germline CDR1 SGDLS, CDR2 YYNGEE. The length of the CDR3 is 14 residues. The V gene lost 3 bases and the J gene lost 7 bases, with 16 bases spanning the gap. Sequenced material: peripheral blood. V usage is TRBV9 and J usage is TRBJ1-2, with D possibly matching TRBD1 (5 bases). The clonotype originates from a man under 40 with active or convalescent COVID-19. Here the CDR3 reads CASSGGRGLGGYTF. CDR3 bases: TGTGCCAGCAGCGGCGGTCGGGGGTTGGGTGGCTACACCTTC.